The source of this T cell receptor (beta chain) is a study of blood T cell repertoires in COVID-19. Turning to the study itself: Some COVID-19 samples were acute and others convalescent; all came from the United States, Italy and Spain. In each case, the material was cDNA or gDNA derived from T cells, B-cell-depleted T cells, or PBMCs.

The V gene's germline CDR1 is LNHNV and CDR2 YYDKDF (reference sequence). This CDR3 has 16 amino acids. The ends lost 8 bases at V and 1 base at J; junction bases unmatched: 8. In the original analysis: Amplification of reference gene primers provided the estimated nucleated cell counts. Here immunoSEQ multiplex PCR was the method, and the copy in TCRdb shows in-frame clones only, minus some. The V and J calls and clone size were taken over from that table, and D and trimming were inferred from the DNA. This sample carries 65,000 to 75,000 clones, roughly 90% of them seen once, and the ten largest clones take about 1.5%.

The rearrangement uses TRBV15 and TRBJ1-1; 12 nucleotides align to TRBD1. The receptor was derived from a man aged 45-60 years with acute or convalescent COVID-19. Sequenced: peripheral blood. The CDR3 region is CATHGTGGFPNTEAFF. CDR3 nucleotide sequence: TGTGCCACCCACGGGACAGGGGGCTTTCCGAACACTGAAGCTTTCTTT.